Below are 6 T cell receptor beta chains sequenced from a single sample in a study of CD8 T cells in ankylosing spondylitis. These TCRs are of unknown antigen specificity. Study observations and caveats: Blood of patients with ankylosing spondylitis appeared to be characterized by a TCR beta motif of eight highly homologous variants.

TCRdb called the 5' RACE reads again in MiXCR, with one record for every CDR3 protein. The sample shows 650,000 to 800,000 distinct CDR3 sequences, 15% to 20% of them seen only once. Sequencing was carried out using blood, either unsorted or a sorted T cell fraction (not recorded which). The receptors here all came from a male donor with ankylosing spondylitis.

This clonotype was counted only a few times. This rearrangement joins TRBV12-3 or TRBV12-4 to TRBJ2-5, with 8 bases aligning to TRBD1. Trimming removed 1 base from V and 11 bases from J; junction bases left unmatched: 3. This CDR3 has 12 residues. CDR3 coding DNA: TGTGCCAGCAGTTTAGAACGACAGGGGCAGTACTTC. Protein sequence: CASSLERQGQYF.

V and J are TRBV6-1 and TRBJ2-1, with D maybe TRBD2 (5 bases). Trimming shortened V by 4 bases and J by 5 bases, and 21 bases separated the two germline ends. Germline CDR1 and CDR2: MNHNS and SASEGT. The length of the CDR3 is 17 residues. CDR3 amino acids: CASSASLIRTGNNEQFF. CDR3 coding DNA: TGTGCCAGCAGTGCATCTCTGATAAGGACTGGGAACAATGAGCAGTTCTTC.

The chain is built from TRBV25-1 and TRBJ2-7, with 7 bases aligning to TRBD2. The CDR3 has 14 residues. CDR1 is MGHDK, CDR2 SYGVNS, per germline. The junction had 5 bases not matched to a gene; V was cut back by 1 base and J by 5 bases. CDR3 sequence (DNA): TGTGCCAGCAGTGAATCGGGAGGACGGAACGAGCAGTACTTC. Translating gives CASSESGGRNEQYF.

J is TRBJ1-1 and V is TRBV29-1; D is ambiguous. Germline CDR1 is SQVTM and CDR2 is ANQGSEA. V gave up 4 bases and J gave up 0 bases, with 15 bases separating them. The CDR3 runs to 15 residues. Written as DNA, the CDR3 is TGCAGCGTTGGGGCCTCCGGGTCCCTGAACACTGAAGCTTTCTTT. It is translated as CSVGASGSLNTEAFF.

This clonotype was detected a few times. The genes are TRBV12-3 or TRBV12-4 and TRBJ2-1, with 14 positions matching TRBD2. V shed 6 bases, J shed 4 bases, and the junction held 5 bases outside the gene matches. This CDR3 contains 16 residues. The chain's CDR3 is CASRTSGRAIYNEQFF. CDR3 in DNA: TGTGCCAGCAGGACTAGCGGGAGGGCGATTTACAATGAGCAGTTCTTC.

V is TRBV28 and J is TRBJ1-5; TRBD1 aligns across 7 bases. Unmatched junction bases numbered 8, after V lost 5 bases and J lost 4 bases. Per the germline V gene, CDR1 is MDHEN and CDR2 is SYDVKM. This CDR3 contains 15 residues. Here the CDR3 reads CASSPYRGKNQPQHF. In DNA form, the CDR3 reads TGTGCCAGCAGTCCCTACAGGGGAAAAAATCAGCCCCAGCATTTT.